This TCR beta chain derives from a study of OX40 agonist ivuxolimab in advanced cancers. About the research overall: Three patients responded partially, comprising one with hepatocellular carcinoma and two with cutaneous melanoma.

The CDR3 consists of 16 residues. This clone was seen only once. Clones were sequenced by immunoSEQ multiplex PCR, and TCRdb holds only the in-frame ones, with some missing. Of over 100,000 clones listed, 75% to 90% were seen once; the top ten hold around 0.57%. This receptor was obtained from an adult with an advanced solid tumor such as melanoma, head and neck, liver or kidney cancer. The specimen was CD4+ or CD8+ T cells sorted from blood, collected in a trial of the OX40 agonist ivuxolimab. The chain couples TRBV12-1 to TRBJ2-5; TRBD2 is the table's D call and was not checked against the DNA. TRBV12-1 is listed as a pseudogene. In DNA, the CDR3 is TGTGCCAGCAGCCCCCCCCAGCGGGGGGCCCAAGAGACCCAGTACTTC. As protein: CASSPPQRGAQETQYF.